This is a list of T cell receptor beta chains from one sample in a study of OX40 agonist ivuxolimab in advanced cancers. Using immunoSEQ multiplex PCR, the repertoire was profiled, and TCRdb retains in-frame clones only, with some absent. The sample has 60,000 to 95,000 clones, about 85% seen once. Sequencing used CD4+ or CD8+ T cells sorted from blood, obtained in a trial of the OX40 agonist ivuxolimab. These receptor sequences come from an adult with an advanced solid tumor such as melanoma, head and neck, liver or kidney cancer. CDR3s include the opening cysteine and the closing phenylalanine or tryptophan. D genes are given only for firm matches.

d_call,v_call,cdr3_length,cdr3_aa
.,TRBV13,16,CASSLDRAGGFDTQYF
.,TRBV5-5,15,CASSLGLRLNTEAFF
.,TRBV5-1,14,CASTPGGTNEKLFF
TRBD2,TRBV5-4,16,CASSLGLATAKNIQYF
TRBD1,TRBV2,14,CASSTRTGDQPQHF
.,TRBV2,15,CASRPGRGANTEAFF
.,TRBV2,11,CASSEGGEQYF
.,TRBV12-5,16,CASGSTRAGKTETQYF
TRBD1,TRBV4-1,16,CASSQETGGMRTEAFF
.,TRBV7-9,13,CASSPQLASRRPF
TRBD1,TRBV7-3,14,CASSFSGGNSPLHF
.,TRBV10-3,15,CAISESGGATYEQYF
.,TRBV11-2,16,CASSLDLGTRIYGYTF
.,TRBV29-1,14,CSVELTVQGTEAFF
.,TRBV27,13,CASSPIQYYGYTF
.,TRBV5-1,14,CASSLGQPGETQYF
TRBD1,TRBV9,17,CASSPGTGGESNYEQYF
TRBD2,TRBV18,17,CASSPGRLAGVHNEQFF
TRBD2,TRBV10-1,16,CASSESAGGRYNEQFF
TRBD1,TRBV30,15,CAWNHPTTGGRGYTF
TRBD1,TRBV7-9,14,CASSRTGLSGEQYF
TRBD1,TRBV6-1,15,CASSELGGAYSPLHF
.,TRBV7-9,15,CASSLRQNSGNTIYF
.,TRBV19,13,CASQARDNYEQYF
.,TRBV6-5,14,CASRQYSGNQPQHF
.,TRBV18,14,CASSPNAQEGGYTF
TRBD1,TRBV6-5,16,CASSYLGTGRADTQYF
TRBD2,TRBV4-1,16,CASSQNPSGITDTQYF
.,TRBV9,16,CASSEGGALFPYEQYF
.,TRBV7-9,14,CASTPGAVNTEAFF
.,TRBV11-2,13,CASTRGLNYEQYF
.,TRBV5-4,16,CASSGGLTTRANVLTF
.,TRBV5-1,14,CASSLSGARDGYTF
TRBD2,TRBV7-9,12,CASRREPYEQYF
TRBD2,TRBV4-1,15,CASSQARGGSDTQYF
.,TRBV1,16,CTSSQADGANTGELFF
TRBD1,TRBV7-2,15,CASSPGTGLGVEAFF
.,TRBV7-9,14,CASSLGWEDSPLHF
TRBD1,TRBV7-2,17,CASSPGPTGVGDYGYTF
TRBD1,TRBV18,13,CASSVQGALGYTF
.,TRBV9,14,CASSLSRNTGELFF
.,TRBV4-3,13,CASSQGFRSPLHF
TRBD1,TRBV5-1,17,CASSLVPTGVSTGELFF
.,TRBV6-5,14,CASSYRALNTEAFF
TRBD1,TRBV5-6,13,CASRFGTGYGYTF
.,TRBV2,15,CASSELIGSNQPQHF
.,TRBV6-5,13,CASSRTTNYGYTF
.,TRBV6-1,12,CASSEALGPQHF
TRBD1,TRBV5-6,14,CASSKLTGPYEQYF
.,TRBV5-6,11,CASRRGGEQYF
.,TRBV13,15,CASSPDRRSNYGYTF